Listed here is a single TCR beta chain. The antigen is undetermined. The data derive from a study of STAT5B mutations in CD4+ large granular lymphocyte leukemia. Across the study: Among healthy controls, a particular HLA allele went with more CDR3 'QG' motifs. Whole-study findings and limits: Roughly 27% of private leukemic clonotypes occurred rarely in other patients' non-leukemic repertoires.

TCRdb keeps only in-frame clones here, not all; method: immunoSEQ multiplex PCR. The table lists under 35,000 clones, around 76% of them singletons. This receptor was taken from a human donor in good health. The sequenced sample consisted of CD4+ T cells from blood buffy coats.

CDR3 coding DNA: TGTGCCAGCAGTTCAGGGGGCGGTGGCAATCAGCCCCAGCATTTT. Protein product: CASSSGGGGNQPQHF. The chain joins TRBV6-5 to TRBJ1-5; TRBD1 matches at 8 bases. J lost 2 bases, V lost 4 bases, and 4 bases had no gene match. Germline lookup yields CDR1 MNHEY and CDR2 SVGAGI. The CDR3 covers 15 residues.